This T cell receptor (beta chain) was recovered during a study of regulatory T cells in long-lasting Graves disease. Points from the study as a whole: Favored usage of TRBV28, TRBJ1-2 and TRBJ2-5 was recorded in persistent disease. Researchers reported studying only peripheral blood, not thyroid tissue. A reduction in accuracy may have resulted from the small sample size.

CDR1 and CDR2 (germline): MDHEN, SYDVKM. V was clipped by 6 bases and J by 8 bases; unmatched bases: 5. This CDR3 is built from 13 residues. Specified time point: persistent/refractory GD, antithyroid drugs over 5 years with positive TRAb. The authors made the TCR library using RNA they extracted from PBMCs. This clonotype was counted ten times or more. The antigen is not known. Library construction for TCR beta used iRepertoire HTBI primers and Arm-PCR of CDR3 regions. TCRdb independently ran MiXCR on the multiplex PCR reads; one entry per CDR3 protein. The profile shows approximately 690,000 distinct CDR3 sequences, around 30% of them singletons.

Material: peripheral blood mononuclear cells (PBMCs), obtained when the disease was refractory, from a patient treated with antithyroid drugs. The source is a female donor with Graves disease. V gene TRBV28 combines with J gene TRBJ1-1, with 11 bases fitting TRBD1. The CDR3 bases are TGTGCCAGCAGCCCCGGACAGGGGGCCGAAGCTTTCTTT. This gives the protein CASSPGQGAEAFF.